Listed here are 17 T cell receptor beta chains from one sample, sequenced in a study of CD8 T cells in ankylosing spondylitis. TCRdb analysed the 5' RACE reads with MiXCR anew, one entry per CDR3 protein. The sample has nearly 350,000 distinct CDR3 sequences; approximately 14% are singletons. The sequencing input was blood, either unsorted or a sorted T cell fraction (not recorded which). The receptors here all came from a male donor with ankylosing spondylitis or in good health (not recorded which).

In this sample, this clonotype turned up a few times. V and J are TRBV3-1 and TRBJ2-3, with 7 positions matching TRBD1. CDR1 and CDR2 from the germline V gene are LGHDT and YNNKEL (reference sequence). Trimming at V came to 4 bases and at J to 4 bases, leaving 5 bases not matched to a gene. This CDR3 contains 14 residues. CDR3 residues: CASSPWDRADTQYF. CDR3 sequence (DNA): TGTGCCAGCAGCCCCTGGGACAGAGCAGATACGCAGTATTTT.

This clonotype was picked up many times. V is TRBV5-1 and J is TRBJ1-5; unclear D gene. V was shortened by 0 bases and J by 0 bases, with 7 bases between the two germline ends. The V gene's germline CDR1 is SGHRS and CDR2 YFSETQ. CDR3 size: 15 residues. The CDR3 reads CASSLAGYSNQPQHF. CDR3 DNA: TGCGCCAGCAGCTTGGCTGGTTATAGCAATCAGCCCCAGCATTTT.

The chain uses TRBV11-2 and TRBJ2-1; 7 bases align to TRBD1. CDR3 size: 20 residues. Germline trimming cut 2 bases from V and 2 bases from J; bases unmatched to any gene: 18. CDR1 and CDR2 (germline): SGHAT, FQNNGV. This CDR3 reads CASSLFLFEGAFPTYNEQFF. DNA for the CDR3: TGTGCCAGCAGCTTATTCTTATTCGAGGGGGCCTTTCCTACCTACAATGAGCAGTTCTTC.

This chain links TRBV4-1 with TRBJ2-3; 11 bases line up with TRBD2. Germline CDR1 reads MGHRA; CDR2 reads YSYEKL. CDR3 length: 18 amino acids. The trim removed 1 base at V and 3 bases at J, leaving 9 bases unmatched. The DNA for the CDR3 is TGCGCCAGCAGCCAAGCTCGTGGTCTAGCGGGGGGAACAGATACGCAGTATTTT. It codes for CASSQARGLAGGTDTQYF.

This clonotype has just a few counts. This chain uses TRBV5-1 with TRBJ2-3, with 9 positions matching TRBD2. With V trimmed by 7 bases and J by 5 bases, 14 bases remained unmatched. The CDR3 runs to 16 residues. Germline loops: CDR1 SGHRS, CDR2 YFSETQ. The CDR3 DNA follows: TGCGCCAGCCTTCCTGGCGGGAGGGGCGCCGGAGATACGCAGTATTTT. It is translated as CASLPGGRGAGDTQYF.

The chain joins TRBV3-1 to TRBJ2-1; a possible D gene is TRBD2 (5 bases). The CDR3 sequence is 16 residues long. Germline CDR1 is LGHDT and CDR2 is YNNKEL (reference sequence). V was pared by 0 bases and J by 6 bases, with 15 bases between. CDR3: CASSQDMGSAGNEQFF. CDR3 in DNA: TGTGCCAGCAGCCAAGACATGGGATCTGCGGGCAATGAGCAGTTCTTC.

This clonotype was seen many times. The chain carries TRBV29-1 and TRBJ1-4; possible D gene TRBD1, 6 bases. CDR3 length: 14 residues. V lost 0 bases to trimming and J lost 5 bases, with 10 bases between them. CDR1 and CDR2 from the germline V gene are SQVTM and ANQGSEA. In nucleotides, the CDR3 is TGCAGCGTTGAAGAGGGAGACAGGAATGAAAAACTGTTTTTT. It encodes CSVEEGDRNEKLFF.

In its sample, this clonotype was seen a few times. The V call is TRBV10-3, the J call TRBJ2-3, with TRBD1 as a possible D gene (5 bases). Trimming pared 0 bases from V and 5 bases from J, leaving 15 bases between. The CDR3 sequence is 16 residues long. Germline values: CDR1 ENHRY, CDR2 SYGVKD. The CDR3: CAISESGADIGDTQYF. For the CDR3, the DNA is TGTGCCATCAGTGAGTCAGGCGCGGACATCGGAGATACGCAGTATTTT.

A few counts support this clonotype. CDR3 protein: CASSRWGADTQYF. The CDR3 region has the DNA TGTGCCAGCAGCCGATGGGGTGCAGATACGCAGTATTTT. The rearrangement links TRBV7-8 to TRBJ2-3, with D uncertain. Germline V lookup: CDR1 SGHVS, CDR2 FQNEAQ. The CDR3 extends over 13 amino acids. V shed 5 bases and J shed 4 bases, with 10 bases lying between them.

The table lists this clonotype with many counts. The junction and the germline gene differ at one end; a read error may be behind it. This CDR3 reads CASSLGTSGSYEQYF. CDR3 DNA: TGTGCCAGCAGTTTGGGGACTAGCGGGTCCTACGAGCAGTACTTC. The genes are TRBV5-1 and TRBJ2-7, with 12 nucleotides matching TRBD2. Germline V gene sequence: CDR1 SGHRS, CDR2 YFSETQ. This CDR3 has 15 amino acids.

This clonotype was detected a few times. This CDR3 reads CASGTAEGGDTEAFF. CDR3 nucleotide sequence: TGTGCTAGTGGTACCGCCGAGGGGGGGGATACTGAAGCTTTCTTT. The chain has TRBV12-5 and TRBJ1-1; possibly TRBD1 for D (6 bases). Germline CDR1 is LGHNT and CDR2 is FRNRAP. The CDR3 contains 15 residues. Between the trimmed V and J ends, which lost 5 bases and 5 bases, there was a span of 18 bases.

This clonotype was counted many times. V usage is TRBV10-3 and J usage is TRBJ1-5; perhaps TRBD1 as D (6 bases). The CDR3 loop spans 15 amino acids. V was trimmed by 1 base and J by 1 base, leaving 8 bases between them. Germline-derived CDR1 and CDR2 are ENHRY and SYGVKD. The CDR3: CAISELGASNQPQHF. The DNA for the CDR3 is TGTGCCATCAGTGAGTTGGGGGCGAGCAATCAGCCCCAGCATTTT.

The chain links TRBV15 to TRBJ2-6; perhaps TRBD2 as D (5 bases). V was shortened by 0 bases and J by 0 bases, with 6 bases between the two germline ends. The CDR3 sequence is 16 residues long. CDR1 LNHNV and CDR2 YYDKDF come from the germline V gene (reference sequence). CDR3 sequence reads: CATSRDSVSGANVLTF. The DNA for the CDR3 is TGTGCCACCAGCAGAGATAGCGTCTCTGGGGCCAACGTCCTGACTTTC.

This clonotype was detected only a few times. The CDR3 DNA reads as TGTGCCAGCAGCTTGGATGGGGCGGGAGGCAATCAGCCCCAGCATTTT. It yields the protein CASSLDGAGGNQPQHF. V usage is TRBV7-2 and J usage is TRBJ1-5, with D possibly being TRBD1 (5 bases). The germline V gene encodes CDR1 SGHTA and CDR2 FQGNSA. V dropped 3 bases and J dropped 2 bases, with 14 bases sitting between them. The CDR3 is 16 residues long.

The CDR3 DNA sequence: TGTGCCAGCAGTGATCCGGGTCAGGGGCCCACCGGGGAGCTGTTTTTT. Translating it yields CASSDPGQGPTGELFF. The rearrangement joins TRBV6-1 to TRBJ2-2; D might be TRBD1 (6 bases). The CDR3 has 16 residues. CDR1 is MNHNS and CDR2 is SASEGT in the germline V gene. The V end lost 3 bases, the J end lost 4 bases, and 15 bases lay between the germline ends.

In this sample, this clonotype turned up a few times. The V and J genes are TRBV6-1 and TRBJ1-5, with 9 bases aligning to TRBD1. CDR3 size: 14 residues. Germline V gene data show CDR1 as MNHNS and CDR2 as SASEGT. The trim removed 10 bases at V and 2 bases at J, leaving 6 bases unmatched. CDR3 nucleotides: TGTGCCACCGACAGGGGGAGAGGCAATCAGCCCCAGCATTTT. It codes for CATDRGRGNQPQHF.

The chain is built from TRBV20-1 and TRBJ1-1; possible D gene TRBD1, 5 bases. The CDR3 loop spans 12 amino acids. Germline V gene sequence: CDR1 DFQATT, CDR2 SNEGSKA (reference sequence). The V gene lost 5 bases and the J gene lost 4 bases, with 11 bases spanning the gap. The CDR3 sequence: CSAQPGGTEAFF. As DNA, the CDR3 is TGCAGTGCTCAACCTGGGGGCACTGAAGCTTTCTTT.